These 14 T cell receptor beta chains came from one sample sequenced in a study of blood T cell repertoires in COVID-19. Using immunoSEQ multiplex PCR, the repertoire was profiled, and TCRdb retains in-frame clones only, with some absent. The sample has some 120,000 clones; 83% are singletons. What was sequenced was peripheral blood. All receptors derive from a man older than 75 with active or convalescent COVID-19.

There are a few counts of this clone. The genes are TRBV30 and TRBJ2-3; 10 positions agree with TRBD2. Germline V gene data show CDR1 as GTSNPN and CDR2 as SVGIG (reference sequence). The CDR3 covers 17 residues. CDR3 protein: CATRERGGHSVADTQYF. The CDR3 DNA sequence: TGTGCAACACGGGAGCGGGGGGGCCACTCAGTCGCAGATACGCAGTATTTT.

The chain recombines TRBV7-9 with TRBJ1-2; D is unresolved. Per germline, CDR1 SEHNR and CDR2 FQNEAQ (reference sequence). The CDR3 consists of 13 residues. The V and J ends lost 1 base and 6 bases respectively, with 9 bases between them. The CDR3 bases are TGTGCCAGCAGCTTAGGTTTAAGAGATGGCTACACCTTC. Translation gives CASSLGLRDGYTF.

The chain links TRBV5-8 to TRBJ1-1; no firm D call. Trimming removed 0 bases at V and 2 bases at J, with 8 bases between. From germline, CDR1 is SGHTS and CDR2 YDEGEE. This CDR3 contains 14 residues. In DNA, the CDR3 is TGTGCCAGCAGCTTGGGAGGCCTCAACACTGAAGCTTTCTTT. Translated, it gives CASSLGGLNTEAFF.

The chain uses TRBV28 and TRBJ1-2, with a tentative D call TRBD1 (6 bases). The CDR3 runs to 14 residues. Germline CDR1 is MDHEN and CDR2 is SYDVKM. V lost 4 bases and J lost 4, with 13 bases in between. CDR3 loop: CASSSLQGFYGYTF. DNA for the CDR3: TGTGCCAGCAGTTCCCTACAGGGTTTCTATGGCTACACCTTC.

The V gene is TRBV27, the J gene TRBJ1-6; 10 bases line up with TRBD1. Trimming removed 6 bases from V and 9 bases from J; junction bases left unmatched: 8. Germline assignment: CDR1 MNHEY and CDR2 SMNVEV (reference sequence). The length of the CDR3 is 15 residues. The CDR3 nucleotides read TGTGCCAGCAGCGAACCGGGACAGGGGATTTCACCCCTCCACTTT. As protein: CASSEPGQGISPLHF.

The genes are TRBV23-1 and TRBJ1-1; no clear D. TRBV23-1 is sorted into the ORF group, with uncertain function. The CDR3 consists of 13 residues. V lost 2 bases and J lost 4, with 8 bases in between. CDR3 bases: TGCGCCAGCAGTCAAGAGGGTGTCACTGAAGCTTTCTTT. Translation gives CASSQEGVTEAFF.

The genes are TRBV23-1 and TRBJ2-1, with TRBD1 matching over 8 bases. TRBV23-1 is labeled an ORF, and its function is uncertain. The CDR3 runs to 13 residues. Losses at the gene ends were 3 bases for V and 6 bases for J; bases not matched to a gene: 1. The chain's CDR3 is CASSHRGRNEQFF. DNA for the CDR3: TGCGCCAGCAGTCACAGGGGGCGCAATGAGCAGTTCTTC.

Details on this clone: One end of the junction varies from germline; a read error may be responsible. The V call is TRBV6-5, the J call TRBJ2-7, with D possibly TRBD2 on 6 matching bases. This CDR3 is 13 amino acids long. Germline V gives CDR1 MNHEY, CDR2 SVGAGI. CDR3 in amino acids: CATSRGITYEQYF. The DNA of the CDR3 is TGTGCCACCAGTCGCGGGATCACCTACGAGCAGTACTTC.

The chain carries TRBV7-6 and TRBJ1-6, with 11 bases that match TRBD1. V trimming: 6 bases; J trimming: 7 bases; junction bases outside the gene matches: 5. Germline assignment: CDR1 SGHVS and CDR2 FNYEAQ. This CDR3 spans 15 amino acids. The CDR3, as DNA: TGTGCCAGCAGAAGGACAGGGGGCGCGAATTCACCCCTCCACTTT. Translating gives CASRRTGGANSPLHF.

V and J are TRBV5-5 and TRBJ1-1, with a possible D match to TRBD1 (5 bases). V lost 1 base and J lost 0, with 16 bases in between. This CDR3 is 17 amino acids long. In germline, CDR1 is SGHKS, CDR2 YYEKEE (reference sequence). This CDR3 reads CASSLQGGGVVNTEAFF. As DNA, the CDR3 is TGTGCCAGCAGCTTGCAGGGAGGAGGGGTGGTGAACACTGAAGCTTTCTTT.

The rearrangement links TRBV9 to TRBJ2-5; tentative D call: TRBD2 (5 bases). Germline V gene data show CDR1 as SGDLS and CDR2 as YYNGEE. The CDR3 has 15 amino acids. Trimming cost V 2 bases and J 4 bases, with 15 bases left between them. The CDR3 DNA sequence: TGTGCCAGCAGCGTCTTACCGGGGTGGGGAGAGACCCAGTACTTC. It translates to CASSVLPGWGETQYF.

The gene calls are TRBV18 and TRBJ1-2; D remains unclear. The CDR3 is 19 amino acids. CDR1 is KGHSH, CDR2 LQKENI, per germline. V was cut by 3 bases and J by 1 base, with 24 bases left in between. The CDR3 loop is CASSPRILSPDLVNYGYTF. CDR3 coding DNA: TGTGCCAGCTCACCGAGAATTCTCTCCCCCGACCTAGTTAACTATGGCTACACCTTC.

The chain carries TRBV28 and TRBJ2-1, with TRBD1 identical over 8 bases. CDR1 and CDR2 (germline): MDHEN, SYDVKM. The CDR3 loop spans 13 amino acids. J was trimmed by 10 bases and V by 1 base; bases with no gene match: 3. The DNA for the CDR3 is TGTGCCAGCAGTTTATTAGGACAGGGAGAGCAGTTCTTC. Amino acids: CASSLLGQGEQFF. Looking up the rest from reference TRBV28 and TRBJ2-1 gives the full variable domain: DVKVTQSSRYLVKRTGEKVFLECVQDMDHENMFWYRQDPGLGLRLIYFSYDVKMKEKGDIPEGYSVSREKKERFSLILESASTNQTSMYLCASSLLGQGEQFFGPGTRLTVL.

The rearrangement links TRBV11-2 to TRBJ2-3; D remains unclear. The CDR3 is 14 amino acids. Germline lookup yields CDR1 SGHAT and CDR2 FQNNGV. V was shortened by 6 bases and J by 2 bases, with 12 bases between the two germline ends. The CDR3 here is CASRQRQATDTQYF. The CDR3 DNA follows: TGTGCCAGCAGACAACGGCAGGCCACAGATACGCAGTATTTT.